This TCR beta chain comes out of a study of T cell responses to AZD1222 COVID-19 vaccine. Trimming took 3 bases from V and 0 from J, leaving 11 bases between them. CDR1 is DFQATT and CDR2 is SNEGSKA in the germline V gene (reference sequence). CDR3 length equals 14 residues. Assay: immunoSEQ multiplex PCR; the TCRdb copy retains only in-frame clones and omits some. The sample gives roughly 60,000 clones, roughly 80% of which show up once; roughly 3.5% is in the top ten. The material sequenced was peripheral blood, taken 28 days after the second AZD1222 dose. The receptor was derived from an adult who received the AZD1222 COVID-19 vaccine. The chain recombines TRBV20-1 with TRBJ1-1; TRBD1 might be the D (5 bases). CDR3 sequence: CSASLWGLNTEAFF. The CDR3 nucleotides read TGCAGTGCTAGTTTGTGGGGCTTGAACACTGAAGCTTTCTTT.